These T cell receptor beta chains were read from a single sample in a study of technical replicates of blood from a few donors. The assay was immunoSEQ multiplex PCR, and TCRdb's table has in-frame clones only and misses some. The sample shows about 70,000 clones, more than 90% of them seen only once. The sequenced sample consisted of T cells isolated from PBMCs. These receptors all stem from a human donor in good health. Each CDR3 is given with its conserved first and last residue. A D gene is named only where the DNA matches it firmly. Clone sizes are given selectively: once, few, many, or a class where the clone is expanded.

v_call: TRBV7-2
j_call: TRBJ2-2
cdr3_length: 16
d_call: TRBD2
clone_size: once
cdr3_aa: CASSYQRGSNTGELFF
cdr3_nt: TGTGCCAGCAGCTACCAGCGGGGCTCGAACACCGGGGAGCTGTTTTTT

v_call: TRBV5-4
j_call: TRBJ1-4
cdr3_length: 15
d_call: TRBD1
clone_size: .
cdr3_aa: CASSSRDRGAEKLFF
cdr3_nt: TGTGCCAGCAGCTCCCGGGACAGGGGCGCTGAAAAACTGTTTTTT

v_call: TRBV25-1
j_call: TRBJ1-1
cdr3_length: 13
d_call: TRBD1
clone_size: .
cdr3_aa: CASKGQIYTEAFF
cdr3_nt: TGTGCCAGCAAGGGACAGATTTACACTGAAGCTTTCTTT

v_call: TRBV15
j_call: TRBJ2-7
cdr3_length: 16
d_call: .
clone_size: once
cdr3_aa: CATSRSGGTLVYEQYF
cdr3_nt: TGTGCCACCAGCAGGTCGGGCGGGACTTTAGTCTACGAGCAGTACTTC

v_call: TRBV4-1
j_call: TRBJ2-1
cdr3_length: 16
d_call: .
clone_size: .
cdr3_aa: CASSQAEREIYNEQFF
cdr3_nt: TGCGCCAGCAGCCAAGCTGAACGGGAGATCTACAATGAGCAGTTCTTC

v_call: TRBV6-5
j_call: TRBJ2-7
cdr3_length: 12
d_call: .
clone_size: .
cdr3_aa: CASSSPGDEQYF
cdr3_nt: TGTGCCAGCAGTTCCCCAGGGGACGAGCAGTACTTC

v_call: TRBV7-7
j_call: TRBJ2-7
cdr3_length: 13
d_call: .
clone_size: .
cdr3_aa: CASSLGGTYEQYF
cdr3_nt: TGTGCTAGCAGCTTAGGCGGGACCTACGAGCAGTACTTC

v_call: TRBV9
j_call: TRBJ2-3
cdr3_length: 19
d_call: TRBD2
clone_size: .
cdr3_aa: CASSVVARLAGGPEDTQYF
cdr3_nt: TGTGCCAGCAGCGTAGTGGCCCGACTAGCGGGAGGGCCTGAAGATACGCAGTATTTT

v_call: TRBV9
j_call: TRBJ2-7
cdr3_length: 17
d_call: TRBD2
clone_size: .
cdr3_aa: CASSSSPFRGRAYEQYF
cdr3_nt: TGTGCCAGCAGCTCTAGCCCCTTTCGAGGGAGGGCCTACGAGCAGTACTTC

v_call: TRBV15
j_call: TRBJ2-4
cdr3_length: 15
d_call: TRBD2
clone_size: .
cdr3_aa: CATRGGRAGQNIQYF
cdr3_nt: TGTGCCACCAGAGGCGGGAGGGCCGGTCAAAACATTCAGTACTTC

v_call: TRBV4-1
j_call: TRBJ2-4
cdr3_length: 14
d_call: TRBD2
clone_size: .
cdr3_aa: CASSQGLAFNIQYF
cdr3_nt: TGCGCCAGCAGCCAAGGACTAGCATTCAACATTCAGTACTTC

v_call: TRBV2
j_call: TRBJ2-7
cdr3_length: 14
d_call: TRBD2
clone_size: .
cdr3_aa: CASTGTSGIYEQYF
cdr3_nt: TGTGCCAGCACAGGGACTAGCGGGATCTACGAGCAGTACTTC

v_call: TRBV11-3
j_call: TRBJ2-1
cdr3_length: 16
d_call: TRBD2
clone_size: .
cdr3_aa: CASSTRTSGRASEQFF
cdr3_nt: TGTGCCAGCAGCACTCGGACTAGCGGGAGGGCCAGTGAGCAGTTCTTC

v_call: TRBV4-2
j_call: TRBJ2-3
cdr3_length: 16
d_call: .
clone_size: .
cdr3_aa: CASSQVEYGNADTQYF
cdr3_nt: TGTGCCAGCAGCCAAGTCGAATACGGGAACGCAGATACGCAGTATTTT

v_call: TRBV19
j_call: TRBJ2-1
cdr3_length: 13
d_call: TRBD2
clone_size: .
cdr3_aa: CASSDTSDTEQFF
cdr3_nt: TGTGCCAGTAGTGATACTAGCGATACCGAGCAGTTCTTC

v_call: TRBV5-1
j_call: TRBJ2-5
cdr3_length: 15
d_call: TRBD2
clone_size: .
cdr3_aa: CASSLLAGGEETQYF
cdr3_nt: TGCGCCAGCAGCTTACTAGCGGGAGGGGAGGAGACCCAGTACTTC

v_call: TRBV4-1
j_call: TRBJ2-7
cdr3_length: 14
d_call: .
clone_size: .
cdr3_aa: CASSQEEGSYEQYF
cdr3_nt: TGCGCCAGCAGCCAAGAGGAGGGCTCCTACGAGCAGTACTTC

v_call: TRBV5-5
j_call: TRBJ1-5
cdr3_length: 13
d_call: .
clone_size: .
cdr3_aa: CASSLSGDQPQHF
cdr3_nt: TGTGCCAGCAGCTTATCGGGAGATCAGCCCCAGCATTTT

v_call: TRBV4-1
j_call: TRBJ2-5
cdr3_length: 16
d_call: .
clone_size: .
cdr3_aa: CASSLEPSGGEETQYF
cdr3_nt: TGCGCCAGCAGCCTAGAACCTAGTGGCGGAGAGGAGACCCAGTACTTC

v_call: TRBV29-1
j_call: TRBJ2-5
cdr3_length: 13
d_call: .
clone_size: .
cdr3_aa: CSVETRRWETQYF
cdr3_nt: TGCAGCGTTGAAACTAGACGCTGGGAGACCCAGTACTTC

v_call: TRBV11-3
j_call: TRBJ2-3
cdr3_length: 17
d_call: TRBD2
clone_size: .
cdr3_aa: CASSLDLGAGATDTQYF
cdr3_nt: TGTGCCAGCAGCTTAGATCTCGGAGCGGGGGCCACAGATACGCAGTATTTT

v_call: TRBV28
j_call: TRBJ2-7
cdr3_length: 15
d_call: .
clone_size: .
cdr3_aa: CASSFKGGASYEQYF
cdr3_nt: TGTGCCAGCAGTTTTAAGGGAGGAGCGAGCTACGAGCAGTACTTC

v_call: TRBV10-2
j_call: TRBJ1-2
cdr3_length: 12
d_call: .
clone_size: .
cdr3_aa: CASSDIGGGYTF
cdr3_nt: TGCGCCAGCAGTGATATCGGGGGAGGCTACACCTTC

v_call: TRBV15
j_call: TRBJ2-1
cdr3_length: 16
d_call: TRBD2
clone_size: .
cdr3_aa: CATSQRILAGDNEQFF
cdr3_nt: TGTGCCACCAGCCAACGGATTCTAGCGGGAGATAATGAGCAGTTCTTC

v_call: TRBV7-9
j_call: TRBJ1-1
cdr3_length: 11
d_call: .
clone_size: .
cdr3_aa: CASSSGGEAFF
cdr3_nt: TGTGCCAGCAGCTCCGGGGGGGAAGCTTTCTTT

v_call: TRBV7-9
j_call: TRBJ2-7
cdr3_length: 11
d_call: .
clone_size: .
cdr3_aa: CASTDSYEQYF
cdr3_nt: TGTGCCAGCACCGACAGCTACGAGCAGTACTTC

v_call: TRBV6-5
j_call: TRBJ1-1
cdr3_length: 14
d_call: TRBD1
clone_size: .
cdr3_aa: CASGKHGTGDEAFF
cdr3_nt: TGTGCCAGCGGGAAGCATGGGACAGGGGATGAAGCTTTCTTT

v_call: TRBV7-2
j_call: TRBJ2-7
cdr3_length: 15
d_call: TRBD2
clone_size: .
cdr3_aa: CASSWNTGLVDEQYF
cdr3_nt: TGTGCCAGCAGCTGGAACACGGGACTAGTCGACGAGCAGTACTTC

v_call: TRBV2
j_call: TRBJ2-7
cdr3_length: 13
d_call: TRBD2
clone_size: .
cdr3_aa: CASSGLAGNEQYF
cdr3_nt: TGTGCCAGCAGTGGACTAGCGGGAAACGAGCAGTACTTC

v_call: TRBV7-8
j_call: TRBJ2-1
cdr3_length: 12
d_call: .
clone_size: .
cdr3_aa: CASSIGLNEQFF
cdr3_nt: TGTGCCAGCAGCATAGGACTAAATGAGCAGTTCTTC

v_call: TRBV19
j_call: TRBJ1-1
cdr3_length: 16
d_call: .
clone_size: .
cdr3_aa: CASSIGETRLNTEAFF
cdr3_nt: TGTGCCAGTAGTATAGGGGAGACTAGATTGAACACTGAAGCTTTCTTT

v_call: TRBV6-1
j_call: TRBJ2-1
cdr3_length: 13
d_call: .
clone_size: once
cdr3_aa: CASRTGTYNEQFF
cdr3_nt: TGTGCCAGCAGAACCGGGACCTACAATGAGCAGTTCTTC

v_call: TRBV11-3
j_call: TRBJ2-5
cdr3_length: 16
d_call: .
clone_size: .
cdr3_aa: CASSLGSDSFQETQYF
cdr3_nt: TGTGCCAGCAGCTTAGGTTCGGACAGTTTTCAAGAGACCCAGTACTTC

v_call: TRBV30
j_call: TRBJ1-5
cdr3_length: 11
d_call: .
clone_size: .
cdr3_aa: CAWGSGGPQHF
cdr3_nt: TGTGCCTGGGGCTCCGGGGGGCCCCAGCATTTT

v_call: TRBV30
j_call: TRBJ2-3
cdr3_length: 13
d_call: .
clone_size: .
cdr3_aa: CAWNGGLRDTQYF
cdr3_nt: TGTGCCTGGAACGGTGGGCTTAGAGATACGCAGTATTTT

v_call: TRBV7-8
j_call: TRBJ2-7
cdr3_length: 15
d_call: TRBD1
clone_size: few
cdr3_aa: CASSLRQGTSYEQYF
cdr3_nt: TGTGCCAGCAGCTTGAGACAGGGGACATCCTACGAGCAGTACTTC

v_call: TRBV7-2
j_call: TRBJ1-1
cdr3_length: 14
d_call: .
clone_size: .
cdr3_aa: CASNHGDEGTEAFF
cdr3_nt: TGTGCCAGCAACCATGGGGATGAGGGCACTGAAGCTTTCTTT

v_call: TRBV7-3
j_call: TRBJ2-2
cdr3_length: 14
d_call: .
clone_size: .
cdr3_aa: CASSPSGNTGELFF
cdr3_nt: TGTGCCAGCAGCCCTTCCGGGAACACCGGGGAGCTGTTTTTT

v_call: TRBV10-3
j_call: TRBJ2-7
cdr3_length: 14
d_call: TRBD1
clone_size: .
cdr3_aa: CAISDGTGYYEQYF
cdr3_nt: TGTGCCATCAGTGACGGGACAGGTTACTACGAGCAGTACTTC

v_call: TRBV19
j_call: TRBJ1-1
cdr3_length: 14
d_call: .
clone_size: .
cdr3_aa: CASSMSGMNTEAFF
cdr3_nt: TGTGCCAGTAGTATGTCAGGGATGAACACTGAAGCTTTCTTT

v_call: TRBV5-4
j_call: TRBJ1-1
cdr3_length: 14
d_call: TRBD1
clone_size: few
cdr3_aa: CASAGQGANTEAFF
cdr3_nt: TGTGCCAGCGCCGGACAGGGGGCGAACACTGAAGCTTTCTTT

v_call: TRBV7-2
j_call: TRBJ1-1
cdr3_length: 14
d_call: TRBD1
clone_size: .
cdr3_aa: CASSFDRGRTEAFF
cdr3_nt: TGTGCCAGCAGCTTCGACAGGGGAAGGACTGAAGCTTTCTTT

v_call: TRBV29-1
j_call: TRBJ2-4
cdr3_length: 12
d_call: .
clone_size: once
cdr3_aa: CSVEDSGNIQYF
cdr3_nt: TGCAGCGTTGAAGATTCAGGAAACATTCAGTACTTC

v_call: TRBV30
j_call: TRBJ2-3
cdr3_length: 15
d_call: .
clone_size: .
cdr3_aa: CAWKRRGRGTDTQYF
cdr3_nt: TGTGCCTGGAAAAGGCGGGGTCGAGGCACAGATACGCAGTATTTT